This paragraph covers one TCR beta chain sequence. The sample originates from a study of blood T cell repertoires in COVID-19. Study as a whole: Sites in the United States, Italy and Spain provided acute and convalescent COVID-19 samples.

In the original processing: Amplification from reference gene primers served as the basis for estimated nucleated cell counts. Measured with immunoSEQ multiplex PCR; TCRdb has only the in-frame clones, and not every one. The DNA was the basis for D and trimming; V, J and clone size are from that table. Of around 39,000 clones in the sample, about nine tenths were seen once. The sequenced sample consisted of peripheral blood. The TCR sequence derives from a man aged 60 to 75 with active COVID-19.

The CDR3 region is CASSFSLAGGPRAQYF. In nucleotides, the CDR3 is TGTGCCAGCAGCTTTTCCTTAGCGGGAGGACCAAGGGCCCAGTACTTC. V and J are TRBV7-6 and TRBJ2-5; 10 nucleotides align to TRBD2. With 3 bases clipped from V and 9 bases from J, the junction kept 13 bases outside the gene matches. The germline CDR1 and CDR2 sequences are SGHVS and FNYEAQ. The CDR3 is 16 amino acids.